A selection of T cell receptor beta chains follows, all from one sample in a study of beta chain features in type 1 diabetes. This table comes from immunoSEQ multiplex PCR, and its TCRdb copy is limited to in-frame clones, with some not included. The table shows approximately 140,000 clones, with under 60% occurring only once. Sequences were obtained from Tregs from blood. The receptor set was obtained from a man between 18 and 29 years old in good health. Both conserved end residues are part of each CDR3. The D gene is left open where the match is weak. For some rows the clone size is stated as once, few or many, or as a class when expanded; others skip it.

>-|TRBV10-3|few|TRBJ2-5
TGTGCCATCAGTGAGTCCCGGGGGCAAGAGACCCAGTACTTC
CAISESRGQETQYF
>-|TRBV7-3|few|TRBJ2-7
TGTGCCAGCAGCTTAACGGGGGGCTACGAGCAGTACTTC
CASSLTGGYEQYF
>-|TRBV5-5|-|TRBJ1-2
TGTGCCAGCAGCTCTCGACAGAGGCCCGAACATGGCTACACCTTC
CASSSRQRPEHGYTF
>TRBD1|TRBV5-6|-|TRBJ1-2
TGTGCCAGCAGCTTGCAGGGACAGGGTTACTATGGCTACACCTTC
CASSLQGQGYYGYTF
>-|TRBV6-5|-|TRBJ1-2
TGTGCCAGCAGCTTGACAGGCTACTATGGCTACACCTTC
CASSLTGYYGYTF
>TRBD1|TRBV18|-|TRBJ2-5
TGTGCCAGCTCACGAGGGACAGAAGAGACCCAGTACTTC
CASSRGTEETQYF
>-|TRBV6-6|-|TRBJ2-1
TGTGCCAGCAGCTACTTAGATGAGCAGTTCTTC
CASSYLDEQFF
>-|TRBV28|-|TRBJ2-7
TGTGCCAGCAGTGCAGCAGGGGAAGGCTCCTACGAGCAGTACTTC
CASSAAGEGSYEQYF
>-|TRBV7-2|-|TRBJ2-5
TGTGCCAGCAGCTTAGTCCGAGCCCGCCAAGAGACCCAGTACTTC
CASSLVRARQETQYF
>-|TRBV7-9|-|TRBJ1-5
TGTGCCAGCAGCTTAGCGCTGGGGGGTCCCCAGCATTTT
CASSLALGGPQHF
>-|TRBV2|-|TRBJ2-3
TGTGCCAGCAGAGGAGGGAGCACAGATACGCAGTATTTT
CASRGGSTDTQYF
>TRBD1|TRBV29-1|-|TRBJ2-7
TGCAGCGTTGGTCCCAGGACAGGGTCCCTCGAGCAGTACTTC
CSVGPRTGSLEQYF
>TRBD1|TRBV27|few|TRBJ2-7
TGTGCCAGCAGTCTCGAACCGGGACAGTTCTACGAGCAGTACTTC
CASSLEPGQFYEQYF
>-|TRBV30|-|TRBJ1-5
TGTGCCTGGAGTTGGACAGCAAATCAGCCCCAGCATTTT
CAWSWTANQPQHF
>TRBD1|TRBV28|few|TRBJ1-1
TGTGCCAGCAGTAGGGGACAGGGGGAGGTGAACACTGAAGCTTTCTTT
CASSRGQGEVNTEAFF
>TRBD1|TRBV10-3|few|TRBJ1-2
TGTGCCATCAGTGAACAGGGGGCAAACTATGGCTACACCTTC
CAISEQGANYGYTF
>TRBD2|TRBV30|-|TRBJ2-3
TGTGCCCAGGCGGGGGGGGGCTCAGATACGCAGTATTTT
CAQAGGGSDTQYF
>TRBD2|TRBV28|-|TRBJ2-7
TGTGCCAGTCGGGGGACTAATCCCCCCTACGAGCAGTACTTC
CASRGTNPPYEQYF
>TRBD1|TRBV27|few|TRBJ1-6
TGTGCCAGCAGTTTCCGGCAGGGGGCTGGCTCACCCCTCCACTTT
CASSFRQGAGSPLHF
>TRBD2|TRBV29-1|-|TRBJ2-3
TGCAGCGTTAGAGGACTAGCGGGAGACACAGATACGCAGTATTTT
CSVRGLAGDTDTQYF
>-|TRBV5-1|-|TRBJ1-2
TGCGCCAGCGGAGCAGGGAACTATGGCTACACCTTC
CASGAGNYGYTF
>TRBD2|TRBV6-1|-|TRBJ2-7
TGTGCCAGCAGTGAAATGCCTAGCGGGGGGGCCACCGAGCAGTACTTC
CASSEMPSGGATEQYF
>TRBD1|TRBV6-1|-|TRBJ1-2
TGTGCCAGCAGTGAATACAGGGGGCTCGACTATGGCTACACCTTC
CASSEYRGLDYGYTF
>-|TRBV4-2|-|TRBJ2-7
TGTGCCAGCAGCCAAGAAGCTACCTACGAGCAGTACTTC
CASSQEATYEQYF
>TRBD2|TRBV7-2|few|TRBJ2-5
TGTGCCAGCAGCAAAAACGAAGCTAGCGGGGGAGAGACCCAGTACTTC
CASSKNEASGGETQYF
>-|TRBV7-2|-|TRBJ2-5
TGTGCCAGCAGCTTACCGGTGGACAGTTCCCAAGAGACCCAGTACTTC
CASSLPVDSSQETQYF
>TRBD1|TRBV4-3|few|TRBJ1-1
TGCGCCAGCAGTGTCGACAGGGGGCAGGGAGTTGCTTTCTTT
CASSVDRGQGVAFF
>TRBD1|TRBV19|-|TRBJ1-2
TGTGCCAGTAGTATTGGAGGGGGCAACTATGGCTACACCTTC
CASSIGGGNYGYTF
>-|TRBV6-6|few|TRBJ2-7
TGTGCCAGCAGGAAAGACAGGCACGAGCAGTACTTC
CASRKDRHEQYF
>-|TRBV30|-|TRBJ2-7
TGTGCCTGGAGTGTAGGGGGTTTAGGCTACGAGCAGTACTTC
CAWSVGGLGYEQYF
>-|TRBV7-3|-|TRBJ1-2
TGTGCCAGCAGCTTAATTCCGGGGAGTGGCTACACCTTC
CASSLIPGSGYTF
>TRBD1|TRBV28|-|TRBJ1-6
TGTGCCAGCAGGGATAGGACAGGGTGGAGTTCACCCCTCCACTTT
CASRDRTGWSSPLHF
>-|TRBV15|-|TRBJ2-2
TGTGCCACCAGCCAAAGACTCACCGGGGAGCTGTTTTTT
CATSQRLTGELFF
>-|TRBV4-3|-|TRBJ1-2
TGCGCCAGCAGCCAGTATAACTATGGCTACACCTTC
CASSQYNYGYTF
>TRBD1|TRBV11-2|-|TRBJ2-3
TGTGCCAGCAGCTTGGACAGGGGCACAGATACGCAGTATTTT
CASSLDRGTDTQYF
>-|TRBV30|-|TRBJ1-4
TGTGCCTGGAGCGAGGCCAAACGTGCGACTGTATCTAAACTGTTTTTT
CAWSEAKRATVSKLFF
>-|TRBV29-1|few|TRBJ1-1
TGCAGCGTTGGTAAGGGTGGCGGGGTTTTCTTT
CSVGKGGGVFF
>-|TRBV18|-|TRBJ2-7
TGTGCCAGCTCATCCGTCTCCTACGAGCAGTACTTC
CASSSVSYEQYF
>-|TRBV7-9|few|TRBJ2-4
TGTGCCAGCAGCTTCTTAGAGGGTCTAGCCAAAAACATTCAGTACTTC
CASSFLEGLAKNIQYF
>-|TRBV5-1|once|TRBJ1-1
TGCGCCAGCAGCCCAAGCGAACGCACTGAAGCTTTCTTT
CASSPSERTEAFF
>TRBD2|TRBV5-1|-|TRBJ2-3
TGCGCCAGCAGCCAGGGACTAAATACGCAGTATTTT
CASSQGLNTQYF
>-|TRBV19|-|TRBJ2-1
TGTGCCAGTAGAACAGTCTACAATGAGCAGTTCTTC
CASRTVYNEQFF
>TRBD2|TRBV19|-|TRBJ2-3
TGTGCCAGTAGTATGGATAACAAACTAGCGGCTCTAATCTTTCGCACAGATACGCAGTATTTT
CASSMDNKLAALIFRTDTQYF
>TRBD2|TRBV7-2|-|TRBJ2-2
TGTGCCAGCAGGAGAGTAGCGGGAGCGATCGGGGAGCTGTTTTTT
CASRRVAGAIGELFF
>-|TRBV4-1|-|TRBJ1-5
TGCGCCAGCAGCCAAGCCGGGAGAGGGCTCAATCAGCCCCAGCATTTT
CASSQAGRGLNQPQHF
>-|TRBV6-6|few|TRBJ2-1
TGTGCCAGCAGTGGTACCTGGAGTGAGCAGTTCTTC
CASSGTWSEQFF
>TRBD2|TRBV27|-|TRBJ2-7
TGTGCCAGCAGTTTAACCAGCGGGGCAGCCTACGAGCAGTACTTC
CASSLTSGAAYEQYF